What follows is one T cell receptor (beta chain) and its context. Per germline, CDR1 SGHAT and CDR2 FQNNGV. CDR3 length equals 14 residues. Trimming cost V 5 bases and J 3 bases; bases outside gene matches: 5. Data came from immunoSEQ multiplex PCR; TCRdb stores just in-frame clones and leaves some out. The table records roughly 100,000 clones, approximately 80% of them present only once. This sample is part of a study of blood T cell repertoires in COVID-19. On the study more broadly: The analysed material was cDNA or gDNA that came from T cells, B-cell-depleted T cells, or PBMCs.

The chain joins TRBV11-2 to TRBJ2-7; 9 positions match TRBD2. The material sequenced was peripheral blood. The receptor comes from a woman aged 80 or over with acute or convalescent COVID-19. The CDR3 here is CASSRREGNYEQYF. The CDR3 region has the DNA TGTGCCAGCAGCCGGCGGGAGGGAAACTACGAGCAGTACTTC.